A single T cell receptor beta chain is shown here with its context. What antigen it recognizes has not been identified. One base away there is no much larger clone; base qualities are not given. Enrolling through a virtual design, the prospective study's participants ranged in age from about 18 to 89 years and lived across roughly 24 United States geographic areas. In the prospective study, cohorts were assigned on the basis of participant-reported clinical history obtained from a screening survey and a study questionnaire. In the prospective study, mobile phlebotomists collected whole blood, serum and a nasopharyngeal or oropharyngeal swab from each participant. Over a roughly 2-month period, participants in the prospective study had the option of providing additional blood draws and questionnaires. Prospective study blood samples were shipped either frozen or at room temperature before DNA extraction.

This entry is derived from a study of blood T cell repertoires in COVID-19 (dated by TCRdb to the early 2020s). Context from the whole study: Samples covering the acute and convalescent phases of COVID-19 were provided by collaborators in the United States, Italy and Spain. The material from the prospective study consisted of cDNA or gDNA derived from T cells, B-cell-depleted T cells, or PBMCs. Deeply sampled blood TCRbeta repertoires from subjects exposed to, actively infected with, or recovered from COVID-19 were included in the dataset. The repertoires were made available in a free public database intended to serve as a resource for research on the immune response to SARS-CoV-2. Samples were obtained from the ongoing ImmuneRACE study (first 160 participants) and from about 1,300 subjects provided by 6 global collaborators. Nearly every sample came with metadata listing a de-identified subject ID, COVID-19 status, age in years and sex. Where available, HLA class I and class II types were taken from metadata supplied by the sample provider and were not determined by assay-based typing.

The study at large found these results: How much clinical and demographic metadata was included differed by source and by participant, and the metadata was provided uncurated.

V is cut back by 7 bases and J by 8 bases, with 7 bases in the junction unmatched. The CDR3 numbers 13 residues from cysteine through phenylalanine. The entry retains the CDR3 DNA only, 39 bases that are in frame from base 1. The immunoSEQ Assay, a bias-controlled multiplex PCR, was used to amplify TCRbeta CDR3 regions from genomic DNA. Concerning the study's data processing: Nucleated cell counts per sample were estimated from amplification of reference gene primers within the assay. To quantify the absolute abundance of each unique TCRbeta CDR3 rearrangement, sequence reads were collapsed and filtered. For each sample, productive Simpson clonality was calculated by taking the square root of Simpson's diversity index across productive rearrangements. TCRdb mirrors the immuneACCESS table, restricted to in-frame sequences. Some clones are absent from its copies; in checked studies, under half trace to an unresolved V gene, and the reason for the others is unknown. V, J and clone size were drawn from that table, and D and trimming were deduced from the DNA. A total of over 200,000 clones appear in this sample, nearly 90% of them only once. The ten largest clones represent less than 4% of the sample.

The TCR originated in a woman between 25 and 40 years old with acute COVID-19. Sequencing used PBMCs or T cells enriched from blood (not recorded which). This sequence uses TRBV12-3 or TRBV12-4 and TRBJ1-4; 7 bases in the junction line up with TRBD1. The DNA reads TGTGCCAGCACAAGGGACAGTAGGGAAAAACTGTTTTTT. It translates to CASTRDSREKLFF.